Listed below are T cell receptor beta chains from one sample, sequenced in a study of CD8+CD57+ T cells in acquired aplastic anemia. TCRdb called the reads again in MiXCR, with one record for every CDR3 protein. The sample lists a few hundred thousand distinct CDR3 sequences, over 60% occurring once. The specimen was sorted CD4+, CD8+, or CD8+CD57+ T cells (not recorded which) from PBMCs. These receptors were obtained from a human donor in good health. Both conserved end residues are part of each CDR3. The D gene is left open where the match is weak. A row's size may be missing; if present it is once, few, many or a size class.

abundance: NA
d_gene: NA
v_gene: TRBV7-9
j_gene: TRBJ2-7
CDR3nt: TGTGCCAGCAGCTTACTGGCGGATACCTACGAGCAGTACTTC
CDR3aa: CASSLLADTYEQYF

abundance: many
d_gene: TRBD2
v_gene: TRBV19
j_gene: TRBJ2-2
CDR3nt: TGTGCCAGTAGTATTCGGGTAGCGGGGCACACCGGGGAGCTGTTTTTT
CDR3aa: CASSIRVAGHTGELFF

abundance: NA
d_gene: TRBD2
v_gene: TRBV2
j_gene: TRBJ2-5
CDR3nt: TGTGCCAGCAGTGTAAGACGGGGGGTAGAGACCCAGTACTTC
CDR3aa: CASSVRRGVETQYF

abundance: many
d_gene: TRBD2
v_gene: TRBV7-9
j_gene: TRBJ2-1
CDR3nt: TGTGCCAGCAGCTTAAAGGGGACTAGCGGGGGGGATTACAATGAGCAGTTCTTC
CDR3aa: CASSLKGTSGGDYNEQFF

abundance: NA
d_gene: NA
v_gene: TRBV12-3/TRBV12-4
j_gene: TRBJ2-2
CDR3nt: TGTGCCAGCAGTTGGGGTACCGGGGAGCTGTTTTTT
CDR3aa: CASSWGTGELFF

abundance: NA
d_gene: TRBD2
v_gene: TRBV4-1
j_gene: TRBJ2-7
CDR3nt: TGCGCCAGCAGCCAAGATACAGCTAGCGGGAGAGGGTACGAGCAGTACTTC
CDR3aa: CASSQDTASGRGYEQYF

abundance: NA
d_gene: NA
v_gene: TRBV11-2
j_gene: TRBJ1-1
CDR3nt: TGTGCCAGCAGCCCTAGGCAGGGGCTTTCAGCTGAAGCTTTCTTT
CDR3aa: CASSPRQGLSAEAFF

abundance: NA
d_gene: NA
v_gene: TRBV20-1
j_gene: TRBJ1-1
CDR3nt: TGCAGTGCTAGGGGTCGGGGCTTGAACACTGAAGCTTTCTTT
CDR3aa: CSARGRGLNTEAFF

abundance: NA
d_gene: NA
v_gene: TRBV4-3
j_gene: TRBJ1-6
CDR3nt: TGCGCCAGCAGCCAAGAAGTGTCTAGGAGCTCCTATAATTCACCCCTCCACTTT
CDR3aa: CASSQEVSRSSYNSPLHF

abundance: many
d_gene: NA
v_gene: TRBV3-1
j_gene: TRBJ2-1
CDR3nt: TGTGCCAGCAGCCCGACATGGGGATACAATGAGCAGTTCTTC
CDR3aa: CASSPTWGYNEQFF

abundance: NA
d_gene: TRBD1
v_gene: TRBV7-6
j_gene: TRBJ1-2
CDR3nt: TGTGCCAGCAGCGGGACAGGGGTGGATGGCTACACCTTC
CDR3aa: CASSGTGVDGYTF

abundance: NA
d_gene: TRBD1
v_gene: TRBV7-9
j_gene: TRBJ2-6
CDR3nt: TGTGCCAGCAGCTCCGTCCCGGGACAGGGTGCTGGGGCCAACGTCCTGACTTTC
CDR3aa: CASSSVPGQGAGANVLTF

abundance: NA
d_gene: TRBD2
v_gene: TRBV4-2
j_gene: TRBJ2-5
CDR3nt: TGTGCCAGCAGCCAAAAGACTAGCGGAGTCCAAGAGACCCAGTACTTC
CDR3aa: CASSQKTSGVQETQYF

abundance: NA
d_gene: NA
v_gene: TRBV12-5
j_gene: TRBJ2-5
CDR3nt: TGTGCCAGCGGTTCGGCCGGGACCCAGTACTTC
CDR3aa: CASGSAGTQYF

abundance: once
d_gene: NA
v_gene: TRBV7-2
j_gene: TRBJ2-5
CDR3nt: TGTGCCAGCAGCCCTACTAGCTACCAAGAGACCCAGTACTTC
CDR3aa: CASSPTSYQETQYF

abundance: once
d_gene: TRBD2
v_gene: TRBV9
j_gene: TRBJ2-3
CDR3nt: TGTGCCAGCAGCGTAGGTCGGGGGGTAGATACGCAGTATTTT
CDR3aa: CASSVGRGVDTQYF

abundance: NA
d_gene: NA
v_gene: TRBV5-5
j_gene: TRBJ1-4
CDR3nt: TGTGCCAGCAGCTTAAAGGTCGTCGATGAAAAACTGTTTTTT
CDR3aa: CASSLKVVDEKLFF

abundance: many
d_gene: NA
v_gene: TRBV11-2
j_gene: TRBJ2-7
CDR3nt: TGTGCCAGCAGCATTAGCGACAGCTCCTACGAGCAGTACTTC
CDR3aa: CASSISDSSYEQYF

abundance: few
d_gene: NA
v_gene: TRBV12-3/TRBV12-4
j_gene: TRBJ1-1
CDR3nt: TGTGCCAGCAGTTTCCAGGGGTTCACTGAAGCTTTCTTT
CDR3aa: CASSFQGFTEAFF

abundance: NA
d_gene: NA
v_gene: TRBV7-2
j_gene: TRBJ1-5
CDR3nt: TGTGCCAGCAGCTTAGCAGCAGGGTGGAGCAATCAGCCCCAGCATTTT
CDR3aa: CASSLAAGWSNQPQHF

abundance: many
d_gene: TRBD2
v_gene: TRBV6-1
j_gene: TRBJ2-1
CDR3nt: TGTGCCAGCAGGGGATCTAGCGGGGGGGCCCCTGAGCAGTTCTTC
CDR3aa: CASRGSSGGAPEQFF

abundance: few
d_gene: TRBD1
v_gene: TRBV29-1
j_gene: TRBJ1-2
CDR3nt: TGCAGCGTATGGACAGGGCAGTACTATGGCTACACCTTC
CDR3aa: CSVWTGQYYGYTF

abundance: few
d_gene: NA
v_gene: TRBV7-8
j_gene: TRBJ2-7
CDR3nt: TGTGCCAGCAGCCTAAGTAGAGGGACACCCTCCTACGAGCAGTACTTC
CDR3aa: CASSLSRGTPSYEQYF

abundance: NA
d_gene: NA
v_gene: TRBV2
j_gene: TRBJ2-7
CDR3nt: TGTGCCAGCAGGCTAGACGAGCAGTACTTC
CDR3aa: CASRLDEQYF

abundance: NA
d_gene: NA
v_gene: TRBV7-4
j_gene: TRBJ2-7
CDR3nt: TGTGCCAGCAGCTTAGTCAGAAGCTCCTACGAGCAGTACTTC
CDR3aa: CASSLVRSSYEQYF

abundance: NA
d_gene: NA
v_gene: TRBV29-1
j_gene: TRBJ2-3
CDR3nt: TGCAGCGTTGAGACGTTGGCCGTAGCGCAGTATTTT
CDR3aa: CSVETLAVAQYF

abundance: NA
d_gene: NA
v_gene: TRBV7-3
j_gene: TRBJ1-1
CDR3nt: TGTGCCAGCAGTGATGACAGGAACACTGAAGCTTTCTTT
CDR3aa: CASSDDRNTEAFF

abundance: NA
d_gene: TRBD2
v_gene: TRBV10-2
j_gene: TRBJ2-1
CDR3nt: TGCGCCAGCGCAGGGACTAGCGGGGGGTCCTTCTCCTACAATGAGCAGTTCTTC
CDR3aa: CASAGTSGGSFSYNEQFF

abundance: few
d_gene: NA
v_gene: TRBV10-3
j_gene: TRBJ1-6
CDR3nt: TGTGCCATCAGTGAGTCGGTACCCAGATCCCGTTCACCCCTCCACTTT
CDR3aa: CAISESVPRSRSPLHF

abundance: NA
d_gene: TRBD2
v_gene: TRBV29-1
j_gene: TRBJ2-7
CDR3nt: TGCAGCGTTACCAGGGGCGGGGGGTCGTCCTACGAGCAGTACTTC
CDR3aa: CSVTRGGGSSYEQYF

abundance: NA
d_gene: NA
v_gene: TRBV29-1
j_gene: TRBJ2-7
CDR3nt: TGCAGCAGTTATCTCCTGGGGGACGAGCAGTACTTC
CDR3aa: CSSYLLGDEQYF

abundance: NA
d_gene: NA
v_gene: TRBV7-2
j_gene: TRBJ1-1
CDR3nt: TGTGCCAGCAGCTACCGGGACTCACGATCCCGTGAAGCTTTCTTT
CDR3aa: CASSYRDSRSREAFF

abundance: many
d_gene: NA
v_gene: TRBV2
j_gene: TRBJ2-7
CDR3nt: TGTGCCAGCAGCCCGACCACATCAGGGTACGAGCAGTACTTC
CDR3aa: CASSPTTSGYEQYF

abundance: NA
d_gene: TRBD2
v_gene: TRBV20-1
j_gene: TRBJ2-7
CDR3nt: TGCAGTGCCCGATCTAGCGGGGGGCGCTACGAGCAGTACTTC
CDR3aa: CSARSSGGRYEQYF

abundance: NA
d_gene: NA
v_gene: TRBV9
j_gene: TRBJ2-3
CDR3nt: TGTGCCAGCAGCTTAGGCGGCAGCACTTCGTCGGATACGCAGTATTTT
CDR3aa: CASSLGGSTSSDTQYF

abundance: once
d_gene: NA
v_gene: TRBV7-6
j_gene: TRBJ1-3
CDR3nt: TGTGCCAGCAGCTTTAGCGTTAGACATCGGAGTGGAAACACCATATATTTT
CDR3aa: CASSFSVRHRSGNTIYF

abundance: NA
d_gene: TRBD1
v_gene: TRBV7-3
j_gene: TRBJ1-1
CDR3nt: TGTGCCAGCAGCTTAGGGACAGCTAGCACTGAAGCTTTCTTT
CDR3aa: CASSLGTASTEAFF

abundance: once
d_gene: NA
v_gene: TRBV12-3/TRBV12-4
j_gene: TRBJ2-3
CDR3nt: TGTGCCAGCAGTTTTACCGCTCCAAGGGGGGATACGCAGTATTTT
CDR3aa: CASSFTAPRGDTQYF

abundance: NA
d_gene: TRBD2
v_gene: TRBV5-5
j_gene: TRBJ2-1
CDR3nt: TGTGCCAGCAGCTTTATAGCGGGAGGGTATGGCAATGAGCAGTTCTTC
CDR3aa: CASSFIAGGYGNEQFF

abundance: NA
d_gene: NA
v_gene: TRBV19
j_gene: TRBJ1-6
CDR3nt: TGTGCCAGTACCCGGGGCGTAGACAGTAATTCACCCCTCCACTTT
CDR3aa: CASTRGVDSNSPLHF

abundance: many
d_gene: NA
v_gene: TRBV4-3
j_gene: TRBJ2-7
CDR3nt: TGCGCCAGCAGCCAAGGTAGTCCCTACGAGCAGTACTTC
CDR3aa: CASSQGSPYEQYF

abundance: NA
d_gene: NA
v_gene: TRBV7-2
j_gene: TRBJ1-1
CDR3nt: TGTGCCAGCACCAGACAGATGAACACTGAAGCTTTCTTT
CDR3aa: CASTRQMNTEAFF

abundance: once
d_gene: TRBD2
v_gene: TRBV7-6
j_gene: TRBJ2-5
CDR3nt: TGTGCCAGCAGCTTAGCGGGAGGGCTTGGGGAGACCCAGTACTTC
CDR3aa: CASSLAGGLGETQYF

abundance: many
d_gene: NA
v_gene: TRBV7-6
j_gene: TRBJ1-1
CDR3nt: TGTGCCAGCAGCTTATCCGTGGGCTCGAACACTGAAGCTTTCTTT
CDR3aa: CASSLSVGSNTEAFF

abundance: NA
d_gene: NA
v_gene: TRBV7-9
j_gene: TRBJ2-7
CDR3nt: TGCGCCAGCAGCTTCGGGGGACCCATCTACGAGCAGTACTTC
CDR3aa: CASSFGGPIYEQYF

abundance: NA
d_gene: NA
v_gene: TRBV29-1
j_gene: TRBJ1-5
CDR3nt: TGCAGCGTAAGGGACACCCGCAATCAGCCCCAGCATTTT
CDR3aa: CSVRDTRNQPQHF

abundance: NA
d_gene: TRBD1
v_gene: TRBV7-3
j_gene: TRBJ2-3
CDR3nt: TGTGCCGGCTCAATCTCCGGGACAGGGCGCACAGATACGCAGTATTTT
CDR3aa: CAGSISGTGRTDTQYF

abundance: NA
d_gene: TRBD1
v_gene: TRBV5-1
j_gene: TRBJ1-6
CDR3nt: TGCGCCAGCAGCTTGGTGGGGGGACAGATTAATTCACCCCTCCACTTT
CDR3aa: CASSLVGGQINSPLHF

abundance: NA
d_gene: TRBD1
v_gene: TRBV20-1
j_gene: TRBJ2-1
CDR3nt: TGCAGTGCTAGACAGGACAGGGCCCGGGTTGAGCAGTTCTTC
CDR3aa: CSARQDRARVEQFF

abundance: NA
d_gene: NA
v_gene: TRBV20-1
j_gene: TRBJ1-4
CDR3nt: TGCAGTTCCCAGGGGTGGGGTGAAAAACTGTTTTTT
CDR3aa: CSSQGWGEKLFF

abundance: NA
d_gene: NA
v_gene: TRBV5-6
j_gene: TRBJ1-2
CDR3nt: TGTGCCAGCAGCTTGGGGGCCTGGACCTCCTATGGCTACACCTTC
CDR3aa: CASSLGAWTSYGYTF